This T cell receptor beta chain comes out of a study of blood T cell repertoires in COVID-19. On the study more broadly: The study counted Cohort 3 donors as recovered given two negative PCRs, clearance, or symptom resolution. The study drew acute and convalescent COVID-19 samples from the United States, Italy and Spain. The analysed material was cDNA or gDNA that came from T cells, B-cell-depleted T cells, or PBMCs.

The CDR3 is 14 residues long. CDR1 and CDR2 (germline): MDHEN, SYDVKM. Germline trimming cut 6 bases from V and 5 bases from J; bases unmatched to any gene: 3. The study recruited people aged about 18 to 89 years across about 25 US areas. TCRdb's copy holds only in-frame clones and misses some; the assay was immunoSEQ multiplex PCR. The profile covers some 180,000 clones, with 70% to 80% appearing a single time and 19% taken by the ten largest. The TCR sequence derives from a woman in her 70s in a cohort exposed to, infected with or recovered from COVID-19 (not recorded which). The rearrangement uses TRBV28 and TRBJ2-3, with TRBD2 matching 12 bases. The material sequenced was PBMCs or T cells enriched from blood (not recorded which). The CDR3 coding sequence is TGTGCCAGCAGACTAGCGGGAGGAATAGATACGCAGTATTTT. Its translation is CASRLAGGIDTQYF. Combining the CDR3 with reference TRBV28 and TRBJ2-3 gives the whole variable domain DVKVTQSSRYLVKRTGEKVFLECVQDMDHENMFWYRQDPGLGLRLIYFSYDVKMKEKGDIPEGYSVSREKKERFSLILESASTNQTSMYLCASRLAGGIDTQYFGPGTRLTVL.